This paragraph reports one T cell receptor beta chain. What it binds is unknown. The CDR3 consists of 13 residues. V was trimmed by 2 bases and J by 5 bases, leaving 9 bases between them. The entry originates in a study of vaccination effects on CD4 cells after COVID-19. Overall study: Participants were vaccinated with two doses of either the BNT162b2 or mRNA-1273 vaccine. Study-level points and caveats: Whether induced by infection or by vaccine, clones showed marked clonal contraction late after vaccination. Vaccine-induced clones in healthy vaccinees cross-reacted with common cold coronaviruses in only 1 of 255 cases.

Assay: immunoSEQ multiplex PCR; the TCRdb copy retains only in-frame clones and omits some. This sample yields tens of thousands of clones, of which approximately 72% are seen a single time; 3.5% to 4.5% belongs to the top ten. The ViraFEST assay expanded antigen-specific CD4+ T cells with viral peptide pools before sequencing. Culture proceeded for approximately nine days, and CD4+ T cells were then isolated. The vaccine recipients had no prior SARS-CoV-2 infection, with negative nucleocapsid antibodies. The sequence was obtained from a human donor who received a COVID-19 vaccine. This chain joins TRBV12-3 or TRBV12-4 and TRBJ1-1; maybe TRBD1 (5 bases). The source was CD4+ T cells from PBMCs cultured with HCoV-OC43 spike peptides, collected before COVID-19 vaccination. Specified subset: HCoV-OC43 spike overlapping peptide pool stimulation. For the CDR3, the DNA is TGTGCCAGCAGTTTAAGGCCAGGGACTGAAGCTTTCTTT. Its protein is CASSLRPGTEAFF.